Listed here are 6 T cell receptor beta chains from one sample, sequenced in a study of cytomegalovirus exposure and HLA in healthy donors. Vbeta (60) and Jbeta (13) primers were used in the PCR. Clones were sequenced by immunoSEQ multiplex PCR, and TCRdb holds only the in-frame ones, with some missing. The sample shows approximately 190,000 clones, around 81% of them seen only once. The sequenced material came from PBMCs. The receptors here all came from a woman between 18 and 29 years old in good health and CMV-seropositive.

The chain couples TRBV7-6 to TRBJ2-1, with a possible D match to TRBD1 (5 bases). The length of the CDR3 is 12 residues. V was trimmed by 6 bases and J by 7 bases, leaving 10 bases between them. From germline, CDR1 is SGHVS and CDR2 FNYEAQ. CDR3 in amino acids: CASRTDGNEQFF. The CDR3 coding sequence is TGTGCCAGCAGGACAGACGGGAATGAGCAGTTCTTC.

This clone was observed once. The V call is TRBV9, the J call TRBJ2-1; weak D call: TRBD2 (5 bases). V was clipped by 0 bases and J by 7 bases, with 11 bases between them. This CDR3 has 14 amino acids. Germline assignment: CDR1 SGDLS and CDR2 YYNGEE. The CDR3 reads CASSVEPPGNEQFF. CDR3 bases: TGTGCCAGCAGCGTAGAACCACCGGGGAATGAGCAGTTCTTC. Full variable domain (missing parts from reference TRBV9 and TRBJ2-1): DSGVTQTPKHLITATGQRVTLRCSPRSGDLSVYWYQQSLDQGLQFLIQYYNGEERAKGNILERFSAQQFPDLHSELNLSSLELGDSALYFCASSVEPPGNEQFFGPGTRLTVL.

The chain's CDR3 is CAWSILRGGYNEQFF. The CDR3 coding sequence is TGTGCCTGGAGTATACTGCGGGGGGGCTACAATGAGCAGTTCTTC. This sequence joins TRBV30 and TRBJ2-1; the match to TRBD2 covers 9 bases. The CDR3 runs 15 residues. Germline-derived CDR1 and CDR2 are GTSNPN and SVGIG (reference sequence). Losses at the gene ends were 2 bases for V and 3 bases for J; bases not matched to a gene: 5.

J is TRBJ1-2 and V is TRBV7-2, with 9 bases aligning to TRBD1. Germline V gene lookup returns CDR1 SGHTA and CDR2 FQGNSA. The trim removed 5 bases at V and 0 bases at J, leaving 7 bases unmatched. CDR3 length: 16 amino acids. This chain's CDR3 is CASSRGQGRTNYGYTF. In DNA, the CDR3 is TGTGCCAGCAGCCGAGGACAGGGGAGAACTAACTATGGCTACACCTTC.

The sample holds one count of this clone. The CDR3 nucleotides read TGCGCCAGCAGCGCAGGGACAGGGGGTATGAACACTGAAGCTTTCTTT. Translation: CASSAGTGGMNTEAFF. The rearrangement joins TRBV5-1 to TRBJ1-1, with TRBD1 matching over 11 bases. The V gene end was trimmed by 4 bases and the J gene end by 0 bases; junction bases not matched to a gene: 5. The CDR3 extends over 16 amino acids. Per the germline V gene, CDR1 is SGHRS and CDR2 is YFSETQ. Variable domain in full (rest from reference TRBV5-1 and TRBJ1-1): KAGVTQTPRYLIKTRGQQVTLSCSPISGHRSVSWYQQTPGQGLQFLFEYFSETQRNKGNFPGRFSGRQFSNSRSEMNVSTLELGDSALYLCASSAGTGGMNTEAFFGQGTRLTVV.

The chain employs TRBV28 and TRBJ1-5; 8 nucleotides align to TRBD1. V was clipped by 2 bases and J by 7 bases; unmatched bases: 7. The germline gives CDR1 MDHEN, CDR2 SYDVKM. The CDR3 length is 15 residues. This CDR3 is CASSLIRGRGQPQHF. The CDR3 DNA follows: TGTGCCAGCAGTTTAATCAGGGGGCGCGGGCAGCCCCAGCATTTT.